This record looks at one TCR beta chain sequence and its context. What it recognizes is unknown. Possible read error: a much larger clone is one base away. A library made for alpha chains picked up this beta chain off target, so its size means little. Trimming took 5 bases from V and 6 from J; bases not matched to a gene: 7. The CDR3 has 13 amino acids. CDR1 and CDR2 (germline): SGHTA, FQGNSA. The sample belongs to a study of spatial heterogeneity in lung cancer. General study results and limits: Tracking of tumor mutation counts was seen in expanded intratumoral alpha and beta TCR counts.

Time point here: sample taken at primary tumor resection. MiXCR was run by TCRdb on the 5' RACE reads, yielding one entry per CDR3 protein. Of around 11,000 distinct CDR3 sequences in the sample, more than 7% were seen once. Sequences were derived from lung tumor tissue, sampled at surgery. This receptor was obtained from a female donor with early-stage non-small cell lung cancer. J is TRBJ2-7 and V is TRBV7-2; TRBD2 aligns across 7 bases. CDR3 DNA sequence: TGTGCCAGCAGCCTTACGGGCGGGGGCGAGCAGTACTTC. This codes for CASSLTGGGEQYF.